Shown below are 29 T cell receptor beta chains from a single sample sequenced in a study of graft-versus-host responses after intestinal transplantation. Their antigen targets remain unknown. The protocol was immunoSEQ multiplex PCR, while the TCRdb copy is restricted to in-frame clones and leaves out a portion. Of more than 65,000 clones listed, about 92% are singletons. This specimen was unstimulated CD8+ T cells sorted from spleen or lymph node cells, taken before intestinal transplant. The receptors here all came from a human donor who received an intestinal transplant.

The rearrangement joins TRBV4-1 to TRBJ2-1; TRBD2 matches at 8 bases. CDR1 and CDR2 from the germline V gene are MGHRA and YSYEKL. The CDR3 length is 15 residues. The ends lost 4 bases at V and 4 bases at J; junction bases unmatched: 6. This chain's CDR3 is CASSPTGGLYNEQFF. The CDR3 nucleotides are TGCGCCAGCAGCCCGACGGGGGGGCTTTACAATGAGCAGTTCTTC.

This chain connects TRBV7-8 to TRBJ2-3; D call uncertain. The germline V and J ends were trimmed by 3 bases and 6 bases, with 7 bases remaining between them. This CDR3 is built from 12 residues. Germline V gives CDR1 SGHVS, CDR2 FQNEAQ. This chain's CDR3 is CASSLFGDTQYF. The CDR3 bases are TGTGCCAGCAGCTTGTTCGGTGATACGCAGTATTTT.

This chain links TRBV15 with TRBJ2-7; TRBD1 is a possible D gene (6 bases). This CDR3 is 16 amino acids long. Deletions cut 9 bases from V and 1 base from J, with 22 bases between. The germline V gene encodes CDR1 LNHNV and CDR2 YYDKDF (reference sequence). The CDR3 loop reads CATSRGTTGSSYEQYF. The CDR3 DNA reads TGTGCCACGTCTCGAGGGACGACAGGCTCTTCCTACGAGCAGTACTTC.

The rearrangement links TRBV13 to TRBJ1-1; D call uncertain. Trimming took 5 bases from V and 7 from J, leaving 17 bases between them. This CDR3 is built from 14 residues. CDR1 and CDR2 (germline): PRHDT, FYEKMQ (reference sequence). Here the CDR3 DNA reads TGTGCCAGCAGCCACCCTTCCTGGGCGGGTGAAGCTTTCTTT. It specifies CASSHPSWAGEAFF.

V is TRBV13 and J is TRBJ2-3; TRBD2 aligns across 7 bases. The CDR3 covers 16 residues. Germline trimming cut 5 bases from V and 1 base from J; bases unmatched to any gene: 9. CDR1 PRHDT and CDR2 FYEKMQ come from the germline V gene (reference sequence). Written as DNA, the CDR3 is TGTGCCAGCAGCCCCCACGCGGGGGTAGGCACAGATACGCAGTATTTT. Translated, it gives CASSPHAGVGTDTQYF.

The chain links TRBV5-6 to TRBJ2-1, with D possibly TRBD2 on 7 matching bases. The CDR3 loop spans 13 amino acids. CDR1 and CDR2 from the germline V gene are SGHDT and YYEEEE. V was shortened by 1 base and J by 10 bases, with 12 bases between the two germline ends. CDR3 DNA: TGTGCCAGCAGCTTGAGGGGGGGGCGCGAGCAGTTCTTC. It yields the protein CASSLRGGREQFF.

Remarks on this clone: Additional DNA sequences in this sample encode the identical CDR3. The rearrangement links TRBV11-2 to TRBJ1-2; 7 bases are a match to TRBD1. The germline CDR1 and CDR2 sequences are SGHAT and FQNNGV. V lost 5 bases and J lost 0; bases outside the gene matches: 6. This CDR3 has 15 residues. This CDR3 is CASSPNRGPNYGYTF. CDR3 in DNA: TGTGCCAGCAGCCCGAACAGGGGCCCTAACTATGGCTACACCTTC.

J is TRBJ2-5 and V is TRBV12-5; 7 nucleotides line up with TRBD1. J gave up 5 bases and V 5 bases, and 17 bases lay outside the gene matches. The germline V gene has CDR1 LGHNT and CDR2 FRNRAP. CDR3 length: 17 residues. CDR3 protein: CASGPPSGTARGETQYF. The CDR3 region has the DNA TGTGCTAGTGGTCCGCCCTCCGGGACAGCCAGAGGGGAGACCCAGTACTTC.

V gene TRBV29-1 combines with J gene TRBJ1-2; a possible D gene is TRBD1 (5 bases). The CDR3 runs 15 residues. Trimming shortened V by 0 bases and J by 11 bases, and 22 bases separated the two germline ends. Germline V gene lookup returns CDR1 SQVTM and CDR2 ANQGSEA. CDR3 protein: CSVEDPDARAEGYTF. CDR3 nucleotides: TGCAGCGTTGAAGATCCCGACGCCAGGGCGGAGGGGTACACCTTC.

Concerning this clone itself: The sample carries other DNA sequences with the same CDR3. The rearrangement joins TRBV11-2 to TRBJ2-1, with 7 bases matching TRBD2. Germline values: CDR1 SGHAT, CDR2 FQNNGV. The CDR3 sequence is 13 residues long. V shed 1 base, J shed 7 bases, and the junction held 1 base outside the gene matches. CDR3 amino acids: CASSLGGGNEQFF. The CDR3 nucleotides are TGTGCCAGCAGCTTAGGCGGGGGTAATGAGCAGTTCTTC.

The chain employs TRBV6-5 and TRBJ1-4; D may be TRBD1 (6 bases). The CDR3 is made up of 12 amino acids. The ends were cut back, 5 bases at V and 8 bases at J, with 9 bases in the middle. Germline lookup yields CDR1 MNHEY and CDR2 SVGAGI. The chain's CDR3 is CASSGGAEKLFF. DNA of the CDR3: TGTGCCAGCAGTGGGGGGGCCGAAAAACTGTTTTTT.

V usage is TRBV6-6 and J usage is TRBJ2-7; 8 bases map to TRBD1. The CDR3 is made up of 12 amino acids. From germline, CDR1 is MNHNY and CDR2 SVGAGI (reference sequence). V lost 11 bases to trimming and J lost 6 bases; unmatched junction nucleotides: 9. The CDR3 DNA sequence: TGTGCCGTAGGACAGGGAGGTAGCGAGCAGTACTTC. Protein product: CAVGQGGSEQYF.

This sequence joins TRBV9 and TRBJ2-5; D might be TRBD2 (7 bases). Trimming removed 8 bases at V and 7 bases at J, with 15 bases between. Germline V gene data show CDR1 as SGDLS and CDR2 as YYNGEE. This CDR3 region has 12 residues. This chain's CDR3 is CASGGGHGTQYF. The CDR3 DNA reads TGTGCCAGTGGGGGGGGGCATGGGACCCAGTACTTC. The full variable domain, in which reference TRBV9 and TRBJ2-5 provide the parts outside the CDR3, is DSGVTQTPKHLITATGQRVTLRCSPRSGDLSVYWYQQSLDQGLQFLIQYYNGEERAKGNILERFSAQQFPDLHSELNLSSLELGDSALYFCASGGGHGTQYFGPGTRLLVL.

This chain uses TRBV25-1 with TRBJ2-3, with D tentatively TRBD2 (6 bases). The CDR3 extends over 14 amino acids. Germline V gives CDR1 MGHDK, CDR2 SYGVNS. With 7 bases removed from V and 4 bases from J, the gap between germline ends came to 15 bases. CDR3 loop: CASNGASVADTQYF. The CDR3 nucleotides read TGTGCCAGCAACGGGGCTAGCGTTGCAGATACGCAGTATTTT. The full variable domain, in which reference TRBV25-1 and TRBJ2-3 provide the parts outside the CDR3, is EADIYQTPRYLVIGTGKKITLECSQTMGHDKMYWYQQDPGMELHLIHYSYGVNSTEKGDLSSESTVSRIRTEHFPLTLESARPSHTSQYLCASNGASVADTQYFGPGTRLTVL.

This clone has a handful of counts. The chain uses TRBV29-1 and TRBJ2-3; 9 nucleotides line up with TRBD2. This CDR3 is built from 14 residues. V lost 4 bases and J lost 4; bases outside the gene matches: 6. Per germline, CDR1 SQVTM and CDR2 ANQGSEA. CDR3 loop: CSVVAGEGADTQYF. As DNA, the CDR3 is TGCAGCGTTGTAGCGGGGGAGGGGGCAGATACGCAGTATTTT.

The CDR3 DNA sequence: TGTGCCAGCAGCTTAGTCCAGGCTGGGGCCAACGTCCTGACTTTC. It yields the protein CASSLVQAGANVLTF. The V gene is TRBV11-2, the J gene TRBJ2-6, with D uncertain. The germline V and J ends were trimmed by 1 base and 2 bases, with 6 bases remaining between them. The CDR3 extends over 15 amino acids. Per germline, CDR1 SGHAT and CDR2 FQNNGV.

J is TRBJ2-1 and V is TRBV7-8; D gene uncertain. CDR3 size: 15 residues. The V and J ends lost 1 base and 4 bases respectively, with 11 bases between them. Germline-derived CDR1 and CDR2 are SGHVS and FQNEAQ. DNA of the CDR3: TGTGCCAGCAGCTTAGTTGGCTGGCAATACAATGAGCAGTTCTTC. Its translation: CASSLVGWQYNEQFF.

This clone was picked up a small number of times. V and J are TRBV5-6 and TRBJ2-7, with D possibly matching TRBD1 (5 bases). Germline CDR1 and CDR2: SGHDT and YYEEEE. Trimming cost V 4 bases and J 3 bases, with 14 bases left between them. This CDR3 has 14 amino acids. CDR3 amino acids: CASSPDSTGYEQYF. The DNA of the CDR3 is TGTGCCAGCAGCCCTGACAGCACCGGCTACGAGCAGTACTTC.

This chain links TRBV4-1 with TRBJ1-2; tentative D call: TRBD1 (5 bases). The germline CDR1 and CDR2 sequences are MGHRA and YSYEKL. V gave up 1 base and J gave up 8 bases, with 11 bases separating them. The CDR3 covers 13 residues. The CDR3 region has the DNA TGCGCCAGCAGCCAAGTTGGAGGGGACGGCTACACCTTC. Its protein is CASSQVGGDGYTF.

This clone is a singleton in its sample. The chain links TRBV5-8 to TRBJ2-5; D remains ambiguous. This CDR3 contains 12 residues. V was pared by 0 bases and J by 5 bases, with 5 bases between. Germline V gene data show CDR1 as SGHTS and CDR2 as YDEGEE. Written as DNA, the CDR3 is TGTGCCAGCAGCTTGGCCTACGAGACCCAGTACTTC. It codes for CASSLAYETQYF.

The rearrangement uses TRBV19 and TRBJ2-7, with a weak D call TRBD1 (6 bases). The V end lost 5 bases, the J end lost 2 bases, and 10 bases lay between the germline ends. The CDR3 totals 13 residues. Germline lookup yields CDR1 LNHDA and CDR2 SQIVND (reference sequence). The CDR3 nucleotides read TGTGCCAGTAGTGGTGGGGGCCCCTACGAGCAGTACTTC. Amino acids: CASSGGGPYEQYF.

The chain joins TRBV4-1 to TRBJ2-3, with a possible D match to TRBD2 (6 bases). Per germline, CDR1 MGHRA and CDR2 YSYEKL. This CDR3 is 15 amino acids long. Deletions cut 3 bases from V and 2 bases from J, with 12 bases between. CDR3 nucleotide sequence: TGCGCCAGCAGCCAGTCGGCGGGGCCCACAGATACGCAGTATTTT. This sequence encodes CASSQSAGPTDTQYF.

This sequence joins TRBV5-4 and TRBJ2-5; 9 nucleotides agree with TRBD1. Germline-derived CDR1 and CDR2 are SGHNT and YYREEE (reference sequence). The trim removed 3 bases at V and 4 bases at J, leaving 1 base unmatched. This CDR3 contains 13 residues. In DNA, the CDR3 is TGTGCCAGCAGCTCGGGACAGGGAGAGACCCAGTACTTC. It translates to CASSSGQGETQYF.

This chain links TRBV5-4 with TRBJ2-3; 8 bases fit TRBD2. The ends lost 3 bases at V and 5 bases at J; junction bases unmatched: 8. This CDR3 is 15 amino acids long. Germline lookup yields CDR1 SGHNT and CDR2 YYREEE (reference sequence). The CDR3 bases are TGTGCCAGCAGCTCCGACTCGGGGGGGATAGATACGCAGTATTTT. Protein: CASSSDSGGIDTQYF.

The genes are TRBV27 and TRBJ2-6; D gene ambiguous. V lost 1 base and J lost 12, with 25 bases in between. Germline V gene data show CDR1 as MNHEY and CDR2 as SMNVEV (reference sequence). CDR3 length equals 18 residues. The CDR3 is CASSLCQTPTLWAGVLTF. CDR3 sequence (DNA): TGTGCCAGCAGTTTATGCCAGACCCCCACCCTCTGGGCCGGCGTCCTGACTTTC.

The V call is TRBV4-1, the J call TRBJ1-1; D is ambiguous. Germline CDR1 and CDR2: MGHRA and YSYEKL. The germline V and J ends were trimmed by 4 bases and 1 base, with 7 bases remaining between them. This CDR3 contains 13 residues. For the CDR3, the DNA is TGCGCCAGCAGCCCCTCAGAGAACACTGAAGCTTTCTTT. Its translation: CASSPSENTEAFF.

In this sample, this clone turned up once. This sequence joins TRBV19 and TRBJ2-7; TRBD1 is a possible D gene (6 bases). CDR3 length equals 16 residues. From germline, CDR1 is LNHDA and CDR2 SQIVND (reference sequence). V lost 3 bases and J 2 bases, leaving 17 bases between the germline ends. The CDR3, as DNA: TGTGCCAGTAGTATCGGCTATTCTGGGGGCCCCTACGAGCAGTACTTC. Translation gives CASSIGYSGGPYEQYF.

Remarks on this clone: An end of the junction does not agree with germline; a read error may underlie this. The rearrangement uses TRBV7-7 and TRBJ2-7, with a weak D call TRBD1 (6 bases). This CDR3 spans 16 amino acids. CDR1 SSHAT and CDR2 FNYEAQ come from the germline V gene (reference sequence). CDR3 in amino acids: CASSLAVTGGFYEQYF. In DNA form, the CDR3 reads TGTGCTAGCAGCTTAGCCGTGACAGGCGGGTTCTACGAGCAGTACTTC.

CDR3 sequence reads: CASSPFLTGTEQAFF. DNA of the CDR3: TGTGCCAGCTCACCTTTCCTGACCGGGACAGAACAAGCTTTCTTT. The chain carries TRBV18 and TRBJ1-1; TRBD1 aligns across 7 bases. CDR3 length: 15 amino acids. Per the germline V gene, CDR1 is KGHSH and CDR2 is LQKENI. Trimming cost V 3 bases and J 9 bases; bases outside gene matches: 13.